This passage covers 26 T cell receptor beta chains from one sample sequenced in a study of CD8 T cell repertoires and HIV-1 epitope variants. TCRdb's copy holds only in-frame clones and misses some; the assay was immunoSEQ multiplex PCR. In the table there are 5,600 or so clones, around two thirds of which are singletons. Their antigen targets remain unknown. Sequencing used cultured CD8+ T cells derived from PBMCs. These receptors were collected from a male donor with HIV.

This clone was counted once. V is TRBV28 and J is TRBJ1-4, with 10 positions matching TRBD1. This CDR3 comprises 14 residues. Trimming cost V 6 bases and J 6 bases; bases outside gene matches: 4. Germline assignment: CDR1 MDHEN and CDR2 SYDVKM. CDR3 protein: CASRPGTGDEKLFF. CDR3 nucleotides: TGTGCCAGCAGGCCCGGGACAGGGGATGAAAAACTGTTTTTT. The full variable domain, with the rest looked up from reference TRBV28 and TRBJ1-4, is DVKVTQSSRYLVKRTGEKVFLECVQDMDHENMFWYRQDPGLGLRLIYFSYDVKMKEKGDIPEGYSVSREKKERFSLILESASTNQTSMYLCASRPGTGDEKLFFGSGTQLSVL.

The CDR3 DNA is TGTGCCAGTAGTCCGGACTTTTCCTCCTACAATGAGCAGTTCTTC. Protein: CASSPDFSSYNEQFF. This rearrangement joins TRBV19 to TRBJ2-1; D perhaps matches TRBD2 (5 bases). Trimming took 5 bases from V and 0 from J, leaving 11 bases between them. Germline V gives CDR1 LNHDA, CDR2 SQIVND (reference sequence). The CDR3 contains 15 residues.

The chain has TRBV10-3 and TRBJ2-7, with D perhaps TRBD2 (5 bases). CDR1 is ENHRY and CDR2 is SYGVKD in the germline V gene. The V gene lost 4 bases and the J gene lost 2 bases, with 12 bases spanning the gap. This CDR3 is 14 amino acids long. The CDR3 DNA is TGTGCCATCAGTGGGGTCGGGAATACCTACGAGCAGTACTTC. Its protein is CAISGVGNTYEQYF.

The chain carries TRBV27 and TRBJ1-5; D call uncertain. The V gene's germline CDR1 is MNHEY and CDR2 SMNVEV (reference sequence). CDR3 length equals 13 residues. The V and J ends lost 3 bases and 6 bases respectively, with 9 bases between them. The CDR3 DNA reads as TGTGCCAGCAGTTTTACGGGGTTTCAGCCCCAGCATTTT. It translates to CASSFTGFQPQHF.

J is TRBJ2-1 and V is TRBV28, with TRBD1 matching 10 bases. The length of the CDR3 is 16 residues. Germline V gives CDR1 MDHEN, CDR2 SYDVKM. Germline trimming cut 5 bases from V and 1 base from J; bases unmatched to any gene: 5. The CDR3 sequence is CASSTWDRGSYNEQFF. The CDR3 DNA follows: TGTGCCAGCAGTACCTGGGACAGGGGATCCTACAATGAGCAGTTCTTC.

J is TRBJ2-3 and V is TRBV5-6; tentative D call: TRBD2 (6 bases). Germline V gene lookup returns CDR1 SGHDT and CDR2 YYEEEE. The V and J ends lost 5 bases and 4 bases respectively, with 17 bases between them. CDR3 length equals 15 residues. In DNA, the CDR3 is TGTGCCAGCAGTGGTACGGGAGCTTGGGCAGATACGCAGTATTTT. It encodes CASSGTGAWADTQYF.

In this sample, this clone turned up a few times. The chain joins TRBV7-3 to TRBJ2-2; D is undetermined. The CDR3 sequence is 13 residues long. V gave up 8 bases and J gave up 4 bases, with 11 bases separating them. The germline V gene encodes CDR1 SGHTA and CDR2 FQGTGA. The CDR3 loop is CASRVSGTGELFF. DNA of the CDR3: TGTGCCAGCCGTGTTTCGGGCACCGGGGAGCTGTTTTTT. The full variable domain, in which reference TRBV7-3 and TRBJ2-2 provide the parts outside the CDR3, is GAGVSQTPSNKVTEKGKYVELRCDPISGHTALYWYRQSLGQGPEFLIYFQGTGAADDSGLPNDRFFAVRPEGSVSTLKIQRTERGDSAVYLCASRVSGTGELFFGEGSRLTVL.

The chain combines TRBV15 with TRBJ2-3; TRBD2 matches 12 bases. CDR3 size: 19 residues. CDR1 is LNHNV, CDR2 YYDKDF, per germline (reference sequence). V trimming: 1 base; J trimming: 0 bases; junction bases outside the gene matches: 8. CDR3 protein: CATSRVPGLAGSSTDTQYF. The DNA of the CDR3 is TGTGCCACCAGCAGAGTACCGGGACTAGCGGGCAGTAGCACAGATACGCAGTATTTT.

Worth noting for this clone: Other DNA sequences within the sample encode an identical CDR3. The chain joins TRBV6-6 to TRBJ2-7; D tentatively reads TRBD1 or TRBD2 (5 bases each). This CDR3 is 14 amino acids long. Trimming removed 5 bases from V and 2 bases from J, with 13 bases in between. From germline, CDR1 is MNHNY and CDR2 SVGAGI (reference sequence). The CDR3 DNA reads TGTGCCAGCAGTCCCGGGGCGATTACCTACGAGCAGTACTTC. Its translation: CASSPGAITYEQYF.

The chain uses TRBV11-2 and TRBJ2-7; D remains ambiguous. The V end lost 1 base, the J end lost 4 bases, and 8 bases lay between the germline ends. Per germline, CDR1 SGHAT and CDR2 FQNNGV. CDR3 size: 13 residues. Written as DNA, the CDR3 is TGTGCCAGCAGCTTAGTTGGCAGTTACGAGCAGTACTTC. Protein product: CASSLVGSYEQYF.

The V gene is TRBV6-5, the J gene TRBJ2-2, with a tentative D call TRBD2 (5 bases). The CDR3 totals 13 residues. Trimming left V 2 bases short and J 6 bases short, with 7 bases between. Germline CDR1 is MNHEY and CDR2 is SVGAGI. The CDR3 DNA reads as TGTGCCAGCAGTTACGTGGGAGCCGGGGAGCTGTTTTTT. Translation gives CASSYVGAGELFF.

This clone was observed a handful of times. The chain combines TRBV5-1 with TRBJ1-5; D is uncertain. With 0 bases removed from V and 5 bases from J, the gap between germline ends came to 6 bases. This CDR3 is built from 13 residues. Germline CDR1 reads SGHRS; CDR2 reads YFSETQ. The CDR3, as DNA: TGCGCCAGCAGCTTGGCGGGTCATCAGCCCCAGCATTTT. As protein: CASSLAGHQPQHF. The full variable domain, rest sourced from reference TRBV5-1 and TRBJ1-5, is KAGVTQTPRYLIKTRGQQVTLSCSPISGHRSVSWYQQTPGQGLQFLFEYFSETQRNKGNFPGRFSGRQFSNSRSEMNVSTLELGDSALYLCASSLAGHQPQHFGDGTRLSIL.

V gene TRBV6-5 combines with J gene TRBJ2-1; D is uncertain. CDR1 MNHEY and CDR2 SVGAGI come from the germline V gene. Deletions cut 2 bases from V and 6 bases from J, with 11 bases between. CDR3 length equals 14 residues. CDR3 DNA: TGTGCCAGCAGTTACCTTGGGCGGTCCAATGAGCAGTTCTTC. It encodes CASSYLGRSNEQFF.

The J gene is TRBJ1-2, the V gene TRBV28; D remains ambiguous. V lost 6 bases, J lost 2 bases, and 10 bases lay in between. The CDR3 has 13 residues. Germline V gives CDR1 MDHEN, CDR2 SYDVKM. DNA of the CDR3: TGTGCCAGCAGCCCCTCGGAAAACTATGGCTACACCTTC. As protein: CASSPSENYGYTF.

This chain links TRBV4-2 with TRBJ1-5, with D possibly matching TRBD1 (5 bases). Germline-derived CDR1 and CDR2 are LGHNA and YNFKEQ. V was clipped by 0 bases and J by 3 bases, with 12 bases between them. The CDR3 runs to 16 residues. This CDR3 is CASSQESTGYNQPQHF. CDR3 DNA sequence: TGTGCCAGCAGCCAAGAATCCACAGGATACAATCAGCCCCAGCATTTT.

The chain links TRBV7-7 to TRBJ2-2; TRBD1 might be the D (6 bases). This CDR3 has 15 amino acids. Germline CDR1 SSHAT, CDR2 FNYEAQ (reference sequence). With 5 bases removed from V and 2 bases from J, the gap between germline ends came to 12 bases. The CDR3 loop is CASSQQGSNTGELFF. The CDR3 DNA reads TGTGCCAGCAGCCAACAGGGTAGCAACACCGGGGAGCTGTTTTTT.

A single count supports this clone. The chain joins TRBV9 to TRBJ2-1, with a possible D match to TRBD2 (5 bases). V was cut by 0 bases and J by 8 bases, with 21 bases left in between. Germline CDR1 reads SGDLS; CDR2 reads YYNGEE. The CDR3 is made up of 17 amino acids. The CDR3 is CASSVGGAAGPGDEQFF. Written as DNA, the CDR3 is TGTGCCAGCAGCGTAGGGGGAGCCGCGGGCCCTGGAGATGAGCAGTTCTTC.

V is TRBV7-9 and J is TRBJ2-7, with D tentatively TRBD1 or TRBD2 (5 bases each). Germline values: CDR1 SEHNR, CDR2 FQNEAQ (reference sequence). The germline V and J ends were trimmed by 8 bases and 0 bases, with 8 bases remaining between them. The CDR3 length is 12 residues. The chain's CDR3 is CASGDGSYEQYF. DNA of the CDR3: TGTGCCAGCGGGGACGGCTCCTACGAGCAGTACTTC.

The chain couples TRBV28 to TRBJ1-2, with 7 bases that match TRBD1. V shed 6 bases and J 2 bases; nucleotides not matched to a gene: 12. Per the germline V gene, CDR1 is MDHEN and CDR2 is SYDVKM. The CDR3 is made up of 16 amino acids. The CDR3: CASSLSQGEGNYGYTF. CDR3 nucleotide sequence: TGTGCCAGCAGCCTATCGCAGGGGGAGGGAAACTATGGCTACACCTTC.

The genes are TRBV2 and TRBJ1-6; TRBD1 agrees at 7 bases. Trimming at V came to 4 bases and at J to 7 bases, leaving 10 bases not matched to a gene. The germline gives CDR1 SNHLY, CDR2 FYNNEI. CDR3 size: 16 residues. Written as DNA, the CDR3 is TGTGCCAGCAGTGGGGTGCCCGGGACAGAGAATTCACCCCTCCACTTT. Encoded protein: CASSGVPGTENSPLHF.

Only a few counts were recorded for this clone. The chain is built from TRBV19 and TRBJ2-7, with a weak D call TRBD1 (6 bases). CDR1 is LNHDA, CDR2 SQIVND, per germline (reference sequence). V was clipped by 3 bases and J by 0 bases, with 15 bases between them. This CDR3 contains 16 residues. The CDR3 reads CASSIAPGHSSYEQYF. The CDR3 DNA is TGTGCCAGTAGTATCGCACCGGGACACTCCTCCTACGAGCAGTACTTC.

The CDR3 protein is CASSLDRGSNQPQHF. The CDR3 nucleotides are TGTGCCAGCAGCCTGGACAGGGGGAGCAATCAGCCCCAGCATTTT. The J gene is TRBJ1-5, the V gene TRBV4-2; 10 positions match TRBD1. The CDR3 consists of 15 residues. Germline CDR1 reads LGHNA; CDR2 reads YNFKEQ. With 4 bases clipped from V and 1 base from J, the junction kept 1 base outside the gene matches.

The gene calls are TRBV5-6 and TRBJ2-1, with D hard to call. V lost 0 bases and J 0 bases, leaving 10 bases between the germline ends. Germline V CDR1 and CDR2: SGHDT, YYEEEE. The CDR3 sequence is 16 residues long. This CDR3 reads CASSLAGESSYNEQFF. DNA of the CDR3: TGTGCCAGCAGCTTGGCTGGCGAAAGCTCCTACAATGAGCAGTTCTTC. The full variable domain, in which reference TRBV5-6 and TRBJ2-1 provide the parts outside the CDR3, is DAGVTQSPTHLIKTRGQQVTLRCSPKSGHDTVSWYQQALGQGPQFIFQYYEEEERQRGNFPDRFSGHQFPNYSSELNVNALLLGDSALYLCASSLAGESSYNEQFFGPGTRLTVL.

This clone was detected only a few times. The V gene is TRBV10-1, the J gene TRBJ2-7, with 11 bases aligning to TRBD2. With 0 bases clipped from V and 3 bases from J, the junction kept 4 bases outside the gene matches. This CDR3 has 16 amino acids. Germline loops: CDR1 WNHNN, CDR2 SYGVQD (reference sequence). The CDR3 loop reads CASSESTSGDHYEQYF. The CDR3 nucleotides read TGCGCCAGCAGTGAGTCGACTAGCGGGGATCACTACGAGCAGTACTTC.

V usage is TRBV4-2 and J usage is TRBJ2-1; D unclear. The germline gives CDR1 LGHNA, CDR2 YNFKEQ. The CDR3 loop spans 10 amino acids. V was cut by 8 bases and J by 7 bases, with 6 bases left in between. CDR3 protein: CASSGNEQFF. CDR3 nucleotide sequence: TGTGCCAGCTCGGGTAATGAGCAGTTCTTC.

J is TRBJ1-5 and V is TRBV5-6; D remains unclear. This CDR3 comprises 14 residues. Trimming removed 0 bases from V and 7 bases from J, with 11 bases in between. In germline, CDR1 is SGHDT, CDR2 YYEEEE. This CDR3 is CASSLAEARQPQHF. The CDR3, as DNA: TGTGCCAGCAGCTTGGCCGAGGCCCGACAGCCCCAGCATTTT.